The TCR beta chain described here comes from a study of cytomegalovirus exposure and HLA in healthy donors. The PCR contained 60 Vbeta and 13 Jbeta primers. The method was immunoSEQ multiplex PCR; TCRdb's version includes in-frame clones alone and lacks a portion of them. The sample yields fewer than 350,000 clones, 70% to 90% seen once. This clone was observed a single time. Its specificity is not known. General study results and limits: V- and J-gene trimming of TCR beta was linked (in a later analysis) to a missense DCLRE1C variant.

V shed 7 bases, J shed 3 bases, and the junction held 1 base outside the gene matches. Germline V gene sequence: CDR1 SGHRS, CDR2 YFSETQ. The length of the CDR3 is 11 residues. The gene calls are TRBV5-1 and TRBJ2-7, with 7 positions matching TRBD1. This clonotype was obtained from a young woman in good health and CMV-seronegative. The sample consisted of PBMCs. As DNA, the CDR3 is TGCGCCAGCCGGGACAGCTACGAGCAGTACTTC. It specifies CASRDSYEQYF.